The 31 T cell receptor beta chains presented below share a single source sample, sequenced in a study of T-cell memory formation after mild COVID-19. Each CDR3 protein gets one entry after TCRdb re-called the 5' RACE reads with MiXCR. The sample yields approximately 560,000 distinct CDR3 sequences, 17% seen once. Sequenced input: PBMCs or a T cell subset sorted from them (not recorded which). The receptors shown here come from an adult woman who had mild COVID-19 (a few samples of this study predate the infection). Cell type and time point are not known.

Many counts were recorded for this clonotype. V and J are TRBV11-2 and TRBJ2-2; D is undetermined. The CDR3 has 13 residues. Per the germline V gene, CDR1 is SGHAT and CDR2 is FQNNGV. Trimming left V 5 bases short and J 4 bases short, with 8 bases between. CDR3 in amino acids: CASSPSSTGELFF. CDR3 coding DNA: TGTGCCAGCAGCCCTTCTAGCACCGGGGAGCTGTTTTTT.

This clonotype was seen a handful of times. The rearrangement joins TRBV7-3 to TRBJ2-2, with D unresolved. This CDR3 comprises 14 residues. V was clipped by 5 bases and J by 4 bases, with 11 bases between them. Germline loops: CDR1 SGHTA, CDR2 FQGTGA. CDR3 amino acids: CASSPLMGTGELFF. CDR3 nucleotides: TGTGCCAGCAGCCCTCTCATGGGCACCGGGGAGCTGTTTTTT.

This clonotype turned up a few times. The V call is TRBV3-1, the J call TRBJ1-2; unclear D gene. This CDR3 is built from 14 residues. CDR1 and CDR2 from the germline V gene are LGHDT and YNNKEL (reference sequence). V lost 2 bases and J 5 bases, leaving 12 bases between the germline ends. The CDR3 loop is CASSQSRAVYGYTF. The DNA for the CDR3 is TGTGCCAGCAGCCAATCTCGGGCGGTTTATGGCTACACCTTC.

The V and J genes are TRBV6-2 or TRBV6-3 and TRBJ1-6, with a possible D match to TRBD1 (6 bases). V lost 8 bases and J lost 2, with 16 bases in between. This CDR3 spans 16 amino acids. CDR1 MNHEY and CDR2 SVGEGT come from the germline V gene. CDR3 residues: CASGQRQHAYNSPLHF. DNA for the CDR3: TGTGCCAGCGGACAGAGGCAGCACGCCTATAATTCACCCCTCCACTTT.

This sequence joins TRBV3-1 and TRBJ1-1; 11 positions match TRBD1. Germline CDR1 LGHDT, CDR2 YNNKEL (reference sequence). The CDR3 has 14 amino acids. The junction had 0 bases not matched to a gene; V was cut back by 1 base and J by 5 bases. The DNA of the CDR3 is TGTGCCAGCAGCCAAGGGGACAGGGGGACTGAAGCTTTCTTT. Its protein is CASSQGDRGTEAFF.

The rearrangement uses TRBV6-1 and TRBJ1-2, with D tentatively TRBD1 (6 bases). This CDR3 comprises 16 residues. Germline V gives CDR1 MNHNS, CDR2 SASEGT. The V gene lost 4 bases and the J gene lost 3 bases, with 18 bases spanning the gap. The CDR3 DNA is TGTGCCAGCAGTGTAGTCGTAACAGGGTCTCACTATGGCTACACCTTC. Amino acid sequence: CASSVVVTGSHYGYTF.

This clonotype was recorded many times. The chain employs TRBV20-1 and TRBJ2-5, with a weak D call TRBD2 (5 bases). Germline CDR1 DFQATT, CDR2 SNEGSKA (reference sequence). The CDR3 sequence is 14 residues long. Trimming pared 1 base from V and 0 bases from J, leaving 9 bases between. CDR3 coding DNA: TGCAGTGCTAGAGTAGGACTTCACCAAGAGACCCAGTACTTC. Amino acids: CSARVGLHQETQYF.

The J gene is TRBJ2-1, the V gene TRBV7-9, with 7 bases that match TRBD2. J was trimmed by 3 bases and V by 4 bases; bases with no gene match: 6. The germline gives CDR1 SEHNR, CDR2 FQNEAQ (reference sequence). This CDR3 comprises 15 residues. DNA of the CDR3: TGTGCCAGCAGCTGGGCAGTAGCGGGCTACAATGAGCAGTTCTTC. Protein: CASSWAVAGYNEQFF.

The V and J genes are TRBV6-1 and TRBJ1-1; D gene unclear. In germline, CDR1 is MNHNS, CDR2 SASEGT. V lost 1 base to trimming and J lost 7 bases, with 10 bases between them. The CDR3 runs 13 residues. In DNA, the CDR3 is TGTGCCAGCAGTGAAGTCCCCGGGATTGAAGCTTTCTTT. Its translation: CASSEVPGIEAFF.

The gene calls are TRBV18 and TRBJ2-7; 8 bases match TRBD1. The CDR3 consists of 14 residues. Germline loops: CDR1 KGHSH, CDR2 LQKENI. V gave up 11 bases and J gave up 4 bases; unmatched junction bases: 13. CDR3 in amino acids: CAGSGTGDLYEQYF. The CDR3 DNA sequence: TGTGCCGGATCCGGGACAGGCGATCTTTACGAGCAGTACTTC.

There are a few counts of this clonotype. This chain joins TRBV29-1 and TRBJ2-7; TRBD1 agrees at 7 bases. Germline V gene lookup returns CDR1 SQVTM and CDR2 ANQGSEA. The CDR3 covers 11 residues. After removal of 8 bases from V and 11 bases from J, the junction contained 12 bases not matched to a gene. For the CDR3, the DNA is TGCAGCACGCGGACAGGCGAGAAAAAGTACTTC. It translates to CSTRTGEKKYF.

The rearrangement links TRBV19 to TRBJ2-1; D perhaps matches TRBD2 (5 bases). Trimming left V 7 bases short and J 0 bases short, with 16 bases between. Per the germline V gene, CDR1 is LNHDA and CDR2 is SQIVND (reference sequence). The CDR3 is 16 amino acids. The CDR3 region has the DNA TGTGCCAGTATGATCGGCGCGGGCGCCTCCTACAATGAGCAGTTCTTC. Translated: CASMIGAGASYNEQFF.

V and J are TRBV7-9 and TRBJ1-2; D possibly corresponds to TRBD1 (6 bases). V lost 3 bases and J 3 bases, leaving 14 bases between the germline ends. CDR3 length equals 15 residues. CDR1 is SEHNR, CDR2 FQNEAQ, per germline (reference sequence). The CDR3 sequence: CASSFPSDRHYGYTF. In DNA form, the CDR3 reads TGTGCCAGCAGCTTCCCATCTGACAGGCACTATGGCTACACCTTC.

V usage is TRBV7-8 and J usage is TRBJ2-3; 14 bases are a match to TRBD2. The germline CDR1 and CDR2 sequences are SGHVS and FQNEAQ. There are 16 residues in the CDR3. V shed 5 bases and J 6 bases; nucleotides not matched to a gene: 7. The CDR3 region is CASSHRLAGGPDTQYF. CDR3 coding DNA: TGTGCCAGCAGCCACCGACTAGCGGGGGGGCCGGATACGCAGTATTTT.

V and J are TRBV5-1 and TRBJ2-2; 8 bases align to TRBD2. The V segment lost 1 base and the J segment 6 bases; nucleotides outside the gene matches: 2. There are 14 residues in the CDR3. Germline CDR1 SGHRS, CDR2 YFSETQ. The CDR3, as DNA: TGCGCCAGCAGCTTGACTAGCGGCCCCGGGGAGCTGTTTTTT. Protein product: CASSLTSGPGELFF.

This clonotype was seen only a few times. The genes are TRBV12-3 or TRBV12-4 and TRBJ2-5, with 7 bases matching TRBD1. This CDR3 has 14 residues. After removal of 7 bases from V and 2 bases from J, the junction contained 7 bases not matched to a gene. As DNA, the CDR3 is TGTGCCAGCAACAACGGGGACAGTCAAGAGACCCAGTACTTC. It codes for CASNNGDSQETQYF.

This clonotype was observed at least ten times. V and J are TRBV5-5 and TRBJ1-5; 9 bases align to TRBD1. The germline V gene has CDR1 SGHKS and CDR2 YYEKEE (reference sequence). The ends lost 0 bases at V and 6 bases at J; junction bases unmatched: 10. CDR3 length: 17 amino acids. The CDR3 region has the DNA TGTGCCAGCAGCTTGGTCGGTACAGGGGGCGCGGGTCAGCCCCAGCATTTT. It specifies CASSLVGTGGAGQPQHF.

The rearrangement links TRBV20-1 to TRBJ2-7, with D tentatively TRBD2 (6 bases). Deletions cut 6 bases from V and 2 bases from J, with 17 bases between. The CDR3 length is 14 residues. In germline, CDR1 is DFQATT, CDR2 SNEGSKA (reference sequence). The CDR3 bases are TGCAGTGCCGGCGGGACCGCCGAGGCCTACGAGCAGTACTTC. This encodes CSAGGTAEAYEQYF.

At least ten counts were recorded for this clonotype. This CDR3 reads CASSRTRRGGTGELFF. CDR3 DNA: TGTGCCAGCAGCCGAACGCGACGAGGAGGCACCGGGGAGCTGTTTTTT. J is TRBJ2-2 and V is TRBV7-3, with D possibly TRBD2 on 5 matching bases. Trimming removed 5 bases from V and 4 bases from J, with 17 bases in between. The CDR3 has 16 amino acids. The germline V gene has CDR1 SGHTA and CDR2 FQGTGA.

This clonotype has more than one count but fewer than ten. The CDR3 DNA follows: TGTGCCACCACTTATCGTGGGACTGAGCAGTTCTTC. As protein: CATTYRGTEQFF. The V and J genes are TRBV6-5 and TRBJ2-1; either TRBD1 or TRBD2 may supply D (5 bases each). Trimming took 10 bases from V and 9 from J, leaving 16 bases between them. Germline CDR1 MNHEY, CDR2 SVGAGI. The CDR3 is made up of 12 amino acids.

This clonotype was detected a few times. This chain links TRBV7-6 with TRBJ2-3, with a possible D match to TRBD1 (5 bases). Germline V gene sequence: CDR1 SGHVS, CDR2 FNYEAQ. CDR3 length equals 16 residues. V was cut by 5 bases and J by 5 bases, with 20 bases left in between. CDR3 nucleotides: TGTGCCAGCAGCCCCCTGGGGCAGGGCATGAGAGATACGCAGTATTTT. It encodes CASSPLGQGMRDTQYF. The full variable domain, completed using reference TRBV7-6 and TRBJ2-3, is GAGVSQSPRYKVTKRGQDVALRCDPISGHVSLYWYRQALGQGPEFLTYFNYEAQQDKSGLPNDRFSAERPEGSISTLTIQRTEQRDSAMYRCASSPLGQGMRDTQYFGPGTRLTVL.

This chain joins TRBV4-1 and TRBJ1-1; 7 nucleotides agree with TRBD1. V lost 0 bases, J lost 4 bases, and 5 bases stayed unmatched. Germline loops: CDR1 MGHRA, CDR2 YSYEKL. The CDR3 runs 15 residues. For the CDR3, the DNA is TGCGCCAGCAGCCAAGATAAGGGGGCGCGCACTGAAGCTTTCTTT. Translating it yields CASSQDKGARTEAFF.

The table lists this clonotype with a few counts. V usage is TRBV7-8 and J usage is TRBJ1-4; D remains ambiguous. Germline assignment: CDR1 SGHVS and CDR2 FQNEAQ. Trimming left V 4 bases short and J 8 bases short, with 8 bases between. This CDR3 has 12 residues. CDR3 DNA sequence: TGTGCCAGCAGCTATAGTCTGGAAAAACTGTTTTTT. It encodes CASSYSLEKLFF.

This sequence joins TRBV12-3 or TRBV12-4 and TRBJ2-1, with 9 bases fitting TRBD1. V lost 2 bases, J lost 5 bases, and 4 bases stayed unmatched. There are 15 residues in the CDR3. CDR3 in DNA: TGTGCCAGCAGTTTATCACGGGACAGGGACAATGAGCAGTTCTTC. This encodes CASSLSRDRDNEQFF.

The chain is built from TRBV4-1 and TRBJ2-7; D call uncertain. The CDR3 is made up of 15 amino acids. Per the germline V gene, CDR1 is MGHRA and CDR2 is YSYEKL. V was shortened by 3 bases and J by 0 bases, with 12 bases between the two germline ends. The CDR3 DNA reads TGCGCCAGCAGCCAGAGAGCCGGGTCCTCCTACGAGCAGTACTTC. It codes for CASSQRAGSSYEQYF.

This clonotype was picked up many times. The rearrangement joins TRBV5-1 to TRBJ2-3; 8 positions agree with TRBD1. The CDR3 has 15 residues. Trimming removed 5 bases from V and 1 base from J; junction bases left unmatched: 6. CDR1 is SGHRS and CDR2 is YFSETQ in the germline V gene. The CDR3 DNA sequence: TGCGCCAGCAGAAAATCGACAGGGGGCACAGATACGCAGTATTTT. This translates into CASRKSTGGTDTQYF.

This clonotype was seen a few times. In DNA, the CDR3 is TGTGCCAGCAGCTTAGGCGGAGGACAGGGCAATCAGCCCCAGCATTTT. This codes for CASSLGGGQGNQPQHF. The genes are TRBV7-3 and TRBJ1-5, with 7 bases identical to TRBD1. The CDR3 runs 16 residues. The trim removed 2 bases at V and 2 bases at J, leaving 6 bases unmatched. Germline CDR1 reads SGHTA; CDR2 reads FQGTGA.

This clonotype was counted many times. The chain is built from TRBV18 and TRBJ2-1; D gene ambiguous. Trimming stripped 0 bases from V and 6 bases from J, with 9 bases between. Germline V gene data show CDR1 as KGHSH and CDR2 as LQKENI. The CDR3 is made up of 14 amino acids. CDR3: CASSPPGSGNEQFF. In DNA, the CDR3 is TGTGCCAGCTCACCACCTGGGTCGGGCAATGAGCAGTTCTTC.

The chain has TRBV2 and TRBJ1-4; D gene uncertain. V shed 7 bases and J shed 8 bases, with 17 bases lying between them. Germline V CDR1 and CDR2: SNHLY, FYNNEI. This CDR3 contains 14 residues. The CDR3 bases are TGTGCCAGCATGTCCGGCCAGACGTTCGAAAAACTGTTTTTT. Translating gives CASMSGQTFEKLFF.

The gene calls are TRBV20-1 and TRBJ2-5, with 11 bases lining up with TRBD1. The V and J ends lost 6 bases and 1 base, in that order; junction bases with no gene match: 4. The germline V gene encodes CDR1 DFQATT and CDR2 SNEGSKA (reference sequence). This CDR3 contains 14 residues. The CDR3 DNA reads as TGCAGTGCAAGGACAGGGGGCCCCCAAGAGACCCAGTACTTC. This gives the protein CSARTGGPQETQYF.

This clonotype came up once. The V gene is TRBV5-6, the J gene TRBJ1-3; D perhaps matches TRBD1 (6 bases). This CDR3 has 15 amino acids. V was pared by 8 bases and J by 0 bases, with 15 bases between. Germline V gives CDR1 SGHDT, CDR2 YYEEEE. For the CDR3, the DNA is TGTGCCAGTTGTCGGGGACAAACCTCTGGAAACACCATATATTTT. It specifies CASCRGQTSGNTIYF.